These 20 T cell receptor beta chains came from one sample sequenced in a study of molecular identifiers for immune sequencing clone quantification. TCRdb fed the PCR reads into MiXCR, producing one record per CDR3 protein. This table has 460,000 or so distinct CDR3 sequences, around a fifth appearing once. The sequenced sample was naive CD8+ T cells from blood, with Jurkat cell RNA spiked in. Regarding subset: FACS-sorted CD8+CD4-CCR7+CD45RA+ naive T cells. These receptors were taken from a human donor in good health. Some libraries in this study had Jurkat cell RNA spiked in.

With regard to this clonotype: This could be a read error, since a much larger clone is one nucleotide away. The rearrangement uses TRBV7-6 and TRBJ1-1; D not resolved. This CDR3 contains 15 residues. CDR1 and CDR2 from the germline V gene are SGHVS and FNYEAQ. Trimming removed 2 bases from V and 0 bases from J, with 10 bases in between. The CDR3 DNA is TGTGCCAGCAGCTTATGGGCAGTCATGAACACTGAAGCTTTCTTT. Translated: CASSLWAVMNTEAFF.

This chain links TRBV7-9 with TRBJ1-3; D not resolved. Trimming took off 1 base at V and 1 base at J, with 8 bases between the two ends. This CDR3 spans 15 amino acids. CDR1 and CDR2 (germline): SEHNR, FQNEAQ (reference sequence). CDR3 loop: CASSLVSRSGNTIYF. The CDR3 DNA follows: TGTGCCAGCAGCTTAGTATCCAGATCTGGAAACACCATATATTTT.

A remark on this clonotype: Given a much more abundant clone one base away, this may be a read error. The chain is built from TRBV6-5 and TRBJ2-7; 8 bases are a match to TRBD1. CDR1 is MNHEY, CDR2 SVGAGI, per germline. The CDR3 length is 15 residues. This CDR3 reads CASSREQGQDREQCF. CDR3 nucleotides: TGTGCCAGCAGTCGTGAACAGGGACAGGACCGCGAGCAGTGCTTC.

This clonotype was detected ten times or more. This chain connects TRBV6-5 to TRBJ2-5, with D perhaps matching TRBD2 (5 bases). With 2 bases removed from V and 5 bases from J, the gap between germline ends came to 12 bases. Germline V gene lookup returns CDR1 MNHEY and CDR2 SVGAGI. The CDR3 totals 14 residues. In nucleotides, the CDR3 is TGTGCCAGCAGTTACAGCAGCGGTCTGGAGACCCAGTACTTC. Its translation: CASSYSSGLETQYF.

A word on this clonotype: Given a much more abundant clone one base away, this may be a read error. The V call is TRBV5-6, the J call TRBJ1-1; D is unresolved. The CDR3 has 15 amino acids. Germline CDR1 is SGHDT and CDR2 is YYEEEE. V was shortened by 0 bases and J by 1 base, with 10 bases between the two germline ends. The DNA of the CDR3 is TGTGCCAGCAGCTTGGAGAGACGGACGAACACTGAAGCTTTCTTT. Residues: CASSLERRTNTEAFF.

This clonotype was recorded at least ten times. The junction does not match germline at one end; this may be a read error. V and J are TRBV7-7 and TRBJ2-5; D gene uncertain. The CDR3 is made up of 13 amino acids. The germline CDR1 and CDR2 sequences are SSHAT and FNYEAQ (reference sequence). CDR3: CASSLEVQETQYF. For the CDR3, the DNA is TGTGCTAGCAGCTTAGAAGTCCAAGAGACCCAGTACTTC.

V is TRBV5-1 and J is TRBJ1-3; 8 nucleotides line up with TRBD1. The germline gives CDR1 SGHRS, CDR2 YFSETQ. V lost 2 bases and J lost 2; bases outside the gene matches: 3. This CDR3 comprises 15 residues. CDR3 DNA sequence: TGCGCCAGCAGCTTAACACAGGGGGCTGGAAACACCATATATTTT. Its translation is CASSLTQGAGNTIYF.

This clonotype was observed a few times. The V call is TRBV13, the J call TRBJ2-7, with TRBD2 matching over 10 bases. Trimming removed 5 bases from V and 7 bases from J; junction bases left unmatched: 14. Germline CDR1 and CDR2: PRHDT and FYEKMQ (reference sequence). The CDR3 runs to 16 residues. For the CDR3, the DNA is TGTGCCAGCAGCGCCGGGTGGAAGCGGGAGGGCGGTGAGCAGTACTTC. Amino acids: CASSAGWKREGGEQYF.

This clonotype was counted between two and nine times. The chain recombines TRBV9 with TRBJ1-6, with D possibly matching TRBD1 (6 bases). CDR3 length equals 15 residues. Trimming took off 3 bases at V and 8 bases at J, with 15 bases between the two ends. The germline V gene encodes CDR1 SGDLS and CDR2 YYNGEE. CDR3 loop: CASSAWEQGYSPLHF. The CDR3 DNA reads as TGTGCCAGCAGCGCCTGGGAACAGGGCTATTCACCCCTCCACTTT.

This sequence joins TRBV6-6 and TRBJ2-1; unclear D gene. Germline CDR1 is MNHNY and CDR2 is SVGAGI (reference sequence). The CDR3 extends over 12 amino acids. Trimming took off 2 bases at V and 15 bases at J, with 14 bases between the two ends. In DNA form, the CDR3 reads TGTGCCAGCAGTTACCCCGGAGAGCCACCGTTCTTC. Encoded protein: CASSYPGEPPFF.

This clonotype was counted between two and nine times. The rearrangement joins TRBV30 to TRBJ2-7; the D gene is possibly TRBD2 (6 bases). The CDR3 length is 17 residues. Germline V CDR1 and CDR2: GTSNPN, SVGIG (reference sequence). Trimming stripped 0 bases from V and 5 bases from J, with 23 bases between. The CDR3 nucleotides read TGTGCCTGGAGTGTATACCCTATAATGAGCGGGTCCCACGAGCAGTACTTC. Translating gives CAWSVYPIMSGSHEQYF.

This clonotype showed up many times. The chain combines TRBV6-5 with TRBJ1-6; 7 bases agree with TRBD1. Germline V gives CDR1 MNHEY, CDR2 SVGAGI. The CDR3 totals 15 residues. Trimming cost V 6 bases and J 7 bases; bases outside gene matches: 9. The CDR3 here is CASRGQDVGNSPLHF. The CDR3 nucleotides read TGTGCCAGCAGAGGACAGGACGTGGGGAATTCACCCCTCCACTTT.

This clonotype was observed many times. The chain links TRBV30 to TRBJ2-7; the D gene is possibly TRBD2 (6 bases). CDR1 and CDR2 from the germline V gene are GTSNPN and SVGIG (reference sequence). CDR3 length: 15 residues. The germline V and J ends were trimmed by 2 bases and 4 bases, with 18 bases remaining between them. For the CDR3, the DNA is TGTGCCTGGAGTAACGACCGAGCCGCGGGGTACGAGCAGTACTTC. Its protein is CAWSNDRAAGYEQYF. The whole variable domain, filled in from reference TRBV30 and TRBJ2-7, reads SQTIHQWPATLVQPVGSPLSLECTVEGTSNPNLYWYRQAAGRGLQLLFYSVGIGQISSEVPQNLSASRPQDRQFILSSKKLLLSDSGFYLCAWSNDRAAGYEQYFGPGTRLTVT.

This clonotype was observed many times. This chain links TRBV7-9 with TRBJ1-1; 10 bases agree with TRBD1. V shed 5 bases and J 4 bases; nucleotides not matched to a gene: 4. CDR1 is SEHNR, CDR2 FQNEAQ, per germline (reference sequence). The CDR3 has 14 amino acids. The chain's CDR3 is CASSVGQGVTEAFF. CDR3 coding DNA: TGTGCCAGCAGCGTAGGACAGGGGGTCACTGAAGCTTTCTTT.

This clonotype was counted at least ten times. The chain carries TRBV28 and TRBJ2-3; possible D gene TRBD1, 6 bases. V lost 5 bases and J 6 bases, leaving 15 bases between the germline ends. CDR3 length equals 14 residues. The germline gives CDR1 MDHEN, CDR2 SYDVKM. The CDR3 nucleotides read TGTGCCAGCAGTACTCCTTTCCAGGGGGATACGCAGTATTTT. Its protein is CASSTPFQGDTQYF.

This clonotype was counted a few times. This chain's CDR3 is CASSQVISNTGELFF. For the CDR3, the DNA is TGCGCCAGCAGCCAAGTTATCAGCAACACCGGGGAGCTGTTTTTT. V is TRBV4-1 and J is TRBJ2-2; D uncertain. The ends were cut back, 1 base at V and 2 bases at J, with 8 bases in the middle. CDR1 is MGHRA and CDR2 is YSYEKL in the germline V gene. CDR3 length: 15 amino acids.

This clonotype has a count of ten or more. Written as DNA, the CDR3 is TGTGCCAGCAGTTCCGGACAGGGCGGGATAGATACGCAGTATTTT. Its translation is CASSSGQGGIDTQYF. The rearrangement uses TRBV28 and TRBJ2-3, with 8 bases identical to TRBD1. The CDR3 is 15 residues long. After removal of 4 bases from V and 5 bases from J, the junction contained 8 bases not matched to a gene. Germline loops: CDR1 MDHEN, CDR2 SYDVKM.

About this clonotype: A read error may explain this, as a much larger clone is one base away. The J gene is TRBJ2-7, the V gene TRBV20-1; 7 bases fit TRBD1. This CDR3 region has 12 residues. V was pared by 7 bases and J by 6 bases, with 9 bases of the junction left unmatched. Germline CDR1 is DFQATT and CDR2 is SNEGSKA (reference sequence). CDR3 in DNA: TGCAGTGAGACGGACAGGTCGCGCGAGCAGTACTTC. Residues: CSETDRSREQYF.

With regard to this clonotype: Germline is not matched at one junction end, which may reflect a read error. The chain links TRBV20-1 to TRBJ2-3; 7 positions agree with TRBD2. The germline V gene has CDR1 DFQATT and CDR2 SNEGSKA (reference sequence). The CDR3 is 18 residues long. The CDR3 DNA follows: TGCAGTGCCTTAAGCCTAAGGGTGGCGGGAGTTAGCACAGATACGCTGTATTTT. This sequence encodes CSALSLRVAGVSTDTLYF.

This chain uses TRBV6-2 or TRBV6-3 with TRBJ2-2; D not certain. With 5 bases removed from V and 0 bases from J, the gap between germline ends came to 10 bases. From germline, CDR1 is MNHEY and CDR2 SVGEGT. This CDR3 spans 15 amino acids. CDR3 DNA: TGTGCCAGCAGTCCCACCCTTGCGAACACCGGGGAGCTGTTTTTT. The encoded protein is CASSPTLANTGELFF.